One sample yielded the 9 T cell receptor beta chains listed below, sequenced in a study of cytomegalovirus exposure and HLA in healthy donors. Primers for the PCR totalled 60 Vbeta and 13 Jbeta. Method: immunoSEQ multiplex PCR; TCRdb's copy keeps in-frame clones and lacks some. The sample yields approximately 190,000 clones, 81% seen once. Sequencing was done on a sample of PBMCs. These receptors were obtained from a man aged 35 to 55 in good health and CMV-seropositive.

The J gene is TRBJ2-7, the V gene TRBV5-6, with 9 positions matching TRBD2. With 3 bases clipped from V and 2 bases from J, the junction kept 6 bases outside the gene matches. The CDR3 has 15 residues. CDR1 is SGHDT, CDR2 YYEEEE, per germline. The CDR3 nucleotides are TGTGCCAGCAGCTCGATTAGCGGGAGCGCCTACGAGCAGTACTTC. It yields the protein CASSSISGSAYEQYF.

The chain uses TRBV2 and TRBJ1-4; 7 bases are shared with TRBD1. Unmatched junction bases numbered 15, after V lost 7 bases and J lost 4 bases. This CDR3 region has 17 residues. Per the germline V gene, CDR1 is SNHLY and CDR2 is FYNNEI. The CDR3 spells CASKARGGKGGNEKLFF. The CDR3 bases are TGTGCCAGCAAGGCCCGAGGGGGCAAAGGCGGTAATGAAAAACTGTTTTTT. The variable domain in full, with the rest retrieved from reference TRBV2 and TRBJ1-4, is EPEVTQTPSHQVTQMGQEVILRCVPISNHLYFYWYRQILGQKVEFLVSFYNNEISEKSEIFDDQFSVERPDGSNFTLKIRSTKLEDSAMYFCASKARGGKGGNEKLFFGSGTQLSVL.

The rearrangement joins TRBV15 to TRBJ1-3; D uncertain. This CDR3 comprises 12 residues. Germline V gene sequence: CDR1 LNHNV, CDR2 YYDKDF (reference sequence). Trimming took 8 bases from V and 5 from J, leaving 10 bases between them. This chain's CDR3 is CATQSGRNTIYF. Written as DNA, the CDR3 is TGTGCCACCCAATCGGGGAGAAACACCATATATTTT.

This chain connects TRBV6-1 to TRBJ1-1; D is possibly TRBD1 (5 bases). The V end was cut by 3 bases, the J end by 6 bases, with 11 bases between. CDR3 length: 13 residues. Germline values: CDR1 MNHNS, CDR2 SASEGT. CDR3 sequence reads: CASSDSGEAEAFF. Written as DNA, the CDR3 is TGTGCCAGCAGTGATTCGGGGGAGGCTGAAGCTTTCTTT.

The V call is TRBV7-3, the J call TRBJ2-5; weak D call: TRBD2 (6 bases). CDR1 and CDR2 (germline): SGHTA, FQGTGA. Trimming stripped 6 bases from V and 6 bases from J, with 20 bases between. The CDR3 is made up of 15 amino acids. This CDR3 reads CASSTGSGRQKTQYF. In DNA, the CDR3 is TGTGCCAGCAGTACGGGAAGCGGGCGGCAAAAGACCCAGTACTTC. Supplemented by reference TRBV7-3 and TRBJ2-5, the full variable domain reads GAGVSQTPSNKVTEKGKYVELRCDPISGHTALYWYRQSLGQGPEFLIYFQGTGAADDSGLPNDRFFAVRPEGSVSTLKIQRTERGDSAVYLCASSTGSGRQKTQYFGPGTRLLVL.

The V gene is TRBV19, the J gene TRBJ2-1; 9 nucleotides agree with TRBD1. V trimming: 3 bases; J trimming: 6 bases; junction bases outside the gene matches: 12. CDR1 and CDR2 (germline): LNHDA, SQIVND (reference sequence). The CDR3 has 17 residues. This CDR3 reads CASSIPPGQGSPNEQFF. The CDR3 bases are TGTGCCAGTAGTATCCCCCCAGGACAGGGGTCCCCCAATGAGCAGTTCTTC.

The chain links TRBV6-1 to TRBJ2-2; TRBD2 might be the D (7 bases). The length of the CDR3 is 15 residues. Per germline, CDR1 MNHNS and CDR2 SASEGT. V was pared by 8 bases and J by 0 bases, with 13 bases between. The CDR3 DNA sequence: TGTGCCAGCCTTGGGGGGGCTTCGAACACCGGGGAGCTGTTTTTT. It codes for CASLGGASNTGELFF.

This chain connects TRBV6-1 to TRBJ1-2; 8 nucleotides align to TRBD1. The germline CDR1 and CDR2 sequences are MNHNS and SASEGT. The J segment lost 4 bases and the V segment lost 10 bases, leaving 8 bases of the junction unmatched. This CDR3 comprises 13 residues. The CDR3 DNA sequence: TGTGCCACTTATACAGGGGGTCGCTATGGCTACACCTTC. It is translated as CATYTGGRYGYTF.

The chain employs TRBV4-1 and TRBJ2-7; TRBD1 aligns across 9 bases. The germline gives CDR1 MGHRA, CDR2 YSYEKL. CDR3 length: 16 residues. The J segment lost 3 bases and the V segment lost 4 bases, leaving 10 bases of the junction unmatched. As DNA, the CDR3 is TGCGCCAGCAGCCGTGATCGGACAGGGGCCCTCTACGAGCAGTACTTC. Encoded protein: CASSRDRTGALYEQYF.